This T cell receptor (beta chain) was profiled in a study of early stage breast cancer tumors. As for the study in general: About 80% of the 16 invasive tumors were ER+, PR+ and HER2-. Seven or eight ER+/PR+/HER2- tumors were invasive ductal; a few were invasive lobular. About 10-fold was the mean read coverage per sample.

The CDR3 extends over 15 amino acids. Trimming pared 4 bases from V and 1 base from J, leaving 12 bases between. The V gene's germline CDR1 is LGHNA and CDR2 YSLEER. Blood replicates held 0.5 ug DNA, tumor or normal breast roughly 1.5 ug, two each. Profiled with immunoSEQ multiplex PCR; TCRdb holds only in-frame clones, not every one. The data hold 25,000 to 35,000 clones, with 80% observed a single time. Material: blood. This receptor was identified in a person between 60 and 69 years old with breast cancer. The V gene is TRBV4-3, the J gene TRBJ2-3, with D possibly TRBD1 on 5 matching bases. The CDR3, as DNA: TGCGCCAGCAGCCCGGTGGGGCTAGGCACAGATACGCAGTATTTT. This translates into CASSPVGLGTDTQYF.